A selection of T cell receptor beta chains follows, all from one sample in a study of cytomegalovirus exposure and HLA in healthy donors. Sequenced by immunoSEQ multiplex PCR; TCRdb stores in-frame clones only, minus some. The table has some 200,000 clones, 80% to 85% seen once. Sequencing was carried out using PBMCs. The receptors were gathered from a boy between 2 and 10 years old in good health and CMV-seronegative. CDR3s include the opening cysteine and the closing phenylalanine or tryptophan.

v_call	j_call	cdr3_aa
TRBV14	TRBJ2-5	CASSQEEGAVGETQYF
TRBV9	TRBJ2-7	CASSAEQGHHYEQYF
TRBV2	TRBJ2-5	CASDVRDTITYQETQYF
TRBV7-9	TRBJ2-7	CASSLGGVEDEQYF
TRBV9	TRBJ2-7	CASSAAGVGDEQYF
TRBV5-4	TRBJ2-7	CASSTTQGYEQYF
TRBV6-1	TRBJ1-4	CASSETERGGEKLFF
TRBV29-1	TRBJ1-2	CSVEEGQNGHGYTF
TRBV10-1	TRBJ1-3	CAADSDSGNTIYF
TRBV6-5	TRBJ2-7	CASRVPGGYEQYF
TRBV6-1	TRBJ1-1	CAAMGQGGGTEAFF
TRBV5-4	TRBJ2-1	CASSSWGLSYNEQFF
TRBV6-1	TRBJ2-2	CASSGQGPAGELFF
TRBV27	TRBJ2-1	CASSLSHSPFNEQFF
TRBV6-1	TRBJ2-3	CASSVIGGSTDTQYF
TRBV15	TRBJ1-5	CATSRDQGKGPTTHF
TRBV9	TRBJ2-3	CASSATGGQSTDTQYF
TRBV4-1	TRBJ1-5	CASSQGSFGQGQSQPQHF
TRBV29-1	TRBJ1-6	CSVRGQGVYSPLHF
TRBV6-4	TRBJ2-3	CASSDWQGADTQYF
TRBV6-1	TRBJ2-7	CASSVHLGQGIVYEQYF
TRBV15	TRBJ2-5	CATSRETGRETQYF
TRBV2	TRBJ2-1	CASSAPTSGGAHNEQLF
TRBV12-5	TRBJ2-7	CASASDRVDEQYF
TRBV9	TRBJ2-5	CASSAGDLSGETQYF
TRBV5-1	TRBJ2-2	CASSLAGTSGRSSGELFF
TRBV30	TRBJ2-2	CAWSADSTGELFF
TRBV21-1	TRBJ1-2	CASSKASGAESYGYTF
TRBV6-5	TRBJ2-1	CASSQSSGRVNEQFF
TRBV9	TRBJ1-6	CASSPTQMGPPLHF
TRBV5-4	TRBJ2-1	CASTPRGGGALYNEQFF
TRBV30	TRBJ2-3	CAWDNQGYADTQYF
TRBV13	TRBJ2-1	CASSSKRGNEQFF
TRBV4-1	TRBJ2-4	CASSQDWQGAVKNIQYF
TRBV7-9	TRBJ2-1	CASSPTTSGRVTPGEQFF
TRBV5-4	TRBJ1-1	CASSASGTGVMAFF
TRBV6-6	TRBJ1-1	CASSYWRGNTEAFF
TRBV21-1	TRBJ1-1	CASIYNTEAFF
TRBV9	TRBJ2-7	CASSVAAGLTSSYEQYF
TRBV25-1	TRBJ1-4	CASSDGGNLNEKLFF
TRBV9	TRBJ2-7	CASSVAGGSSYEQYF
TRBV6-1	TRBJ1-4	CASSEVPAGGREGKLFF
TRBV27	TRBJ2-2	CASHPRASGTGELFF
TRBV10-1	TRBJ2-1	CASSTLAGGPNEQFF
TRBV5-6	TRBJ1-2	CASSPRDRGYGYTF
TRBV9	TRBJ2-7	CASSLGDRPIGEQYF
TRBV5-6	TRBJ2-4	CASSQRGQLQRNIQYF
TRBV5-1	TRBJ2-3	CASSVGGRKDTQYF
TRBV7-9	TRBJ1-2	CSSRSGDRGFLDYGYTF
TRBV19	TRBJ2-3	CASSTPGLVTDTQYF
TRBV25-1	TRBJ2-4	CASSQFSGGDKNIQYF
TRBV10-2	TRBJ1-2	CASSVGGTNYGYTF
TRBV9	TRBJ2-1	CASSVQTSLDEQFF